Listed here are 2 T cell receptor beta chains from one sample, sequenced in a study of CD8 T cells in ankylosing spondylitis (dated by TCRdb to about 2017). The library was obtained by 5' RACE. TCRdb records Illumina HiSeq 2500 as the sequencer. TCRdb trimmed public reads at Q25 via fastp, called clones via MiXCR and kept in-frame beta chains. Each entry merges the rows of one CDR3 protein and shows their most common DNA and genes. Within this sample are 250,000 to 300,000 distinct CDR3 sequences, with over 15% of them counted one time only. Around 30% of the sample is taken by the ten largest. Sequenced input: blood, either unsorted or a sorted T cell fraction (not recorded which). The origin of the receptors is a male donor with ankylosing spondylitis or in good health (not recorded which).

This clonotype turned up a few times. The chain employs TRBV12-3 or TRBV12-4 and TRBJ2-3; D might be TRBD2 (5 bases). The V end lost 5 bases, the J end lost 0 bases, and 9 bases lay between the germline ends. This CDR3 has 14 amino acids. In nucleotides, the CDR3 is TGTGCCAGCAGTAGCCGGGGTAGCACAGATACGCAGTATTTT. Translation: CASSSRGSTDTQYF.

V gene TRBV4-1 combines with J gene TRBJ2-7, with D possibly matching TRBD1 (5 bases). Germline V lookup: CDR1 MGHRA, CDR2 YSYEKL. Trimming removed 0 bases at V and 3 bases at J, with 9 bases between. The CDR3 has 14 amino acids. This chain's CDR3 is CASSQEGQYYEQYF. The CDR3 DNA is TGCGCCAGCAGCCAAGAGGGGCAGTACTACGAGCAGTACTTC.